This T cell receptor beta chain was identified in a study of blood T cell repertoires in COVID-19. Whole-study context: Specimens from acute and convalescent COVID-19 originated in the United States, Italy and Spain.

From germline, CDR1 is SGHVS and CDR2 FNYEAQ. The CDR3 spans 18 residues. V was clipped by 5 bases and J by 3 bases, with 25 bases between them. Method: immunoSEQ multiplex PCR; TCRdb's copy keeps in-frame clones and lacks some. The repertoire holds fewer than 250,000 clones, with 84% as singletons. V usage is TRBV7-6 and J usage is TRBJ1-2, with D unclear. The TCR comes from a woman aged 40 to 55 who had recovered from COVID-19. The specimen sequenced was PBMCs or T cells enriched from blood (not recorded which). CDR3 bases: TGTGCCAGCAGCCCCGTCGGCCCTCCCGGCGGCTTGTACTATGGCTACACCTTC. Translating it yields CASSPVGPPGGLYYGYTF.